This entry lists 22 T cell receptor beta chains sequenced from one sample in a study of T cell responses to AZD1222 COVID-19 vaccine. Using immunoSEQ multiplex PCR, the repertoire was profiled, and TCRdb retains in-frame clones only, with some absent. The table has around 140,000 clones, over 75% seen once. This specimen consisted of peripheral blood, obtained on day 0 of AZD1222 vaccination. Every receptor here comes from an adult in good health.

About this clone itself: Other DNA sequences from this sample encode an identical CDR3 as well. The chain employs TRBV5-1 and TRBJ1-6; D is ambiguous. CDR1 and CDR2 (germline): SGHRS, YFSETQ. This CDR3 is built from 14 residues. The ends were cut back, 0 bases at V and 6 bases at J, with 7 bases in the middle. This CDR3 is CASSLGRVNSPLHF. CDR3 DNA: TGCGCCAGCAGCTTGGGACGGGTTAATTCACCCCTCCACTTT.

Turning to this clone: One end of the junction varies from germline; a read error may be responsible. This rearrangement joins TRBV7-7 to TRBJ2-1; 10 bases agree with TRBD2. Per germline, CDR1 SSHAT and CDR2 FNYEAQ (reference sequence). The CDR3 covers 16 residues. CDR3 amino acids: CASSPGLANSYNEQFF. As DNA, the CDR3 is TGTGCTAGCAGCCCGGGACTAGCGAACTCCTACAATGAGCAGTTCTTC.

This clone was seen just once. The chain carries TRBV7-2 and TRBJ2-7; a possible D gene is TRBD2 (5 bases). This CDR3 spans 15 amino acids. Deletions cut 3 bases from V and 2 bases from J, with 14 bases between. The germline V gene has CDR1 SGHTA and CDR2 FQGNSA. In DNA form, the CDR3 reads TGTGCCAGCAGCTTGGGGTCTGGGAGCACCTACGAGCAGTACTTC. The encoded protein is CASSLGSGSTYEQYF.

The gene calls are TRBV5-5 and TRBJ2-1, with a possible D match to TRBD2 (5 bases). V lost 0 bases and J 2 bases, leaving 9 bases between the germline ends. CDR1 is SGHKS, CDR2 YYEKEE, per germline (reference sequence). The CDR3 length is 15 residues. The CDR3 reads CASSLGLLTYNEQFF. DNA of the CDR3: TGTGCCAGCAGCTTGGGACTACTCACCTACAATGAGCAGTTCTTC.

The CDR3 sequence is CASSEATGDYTGELFF. The CDR3 coding sequence is TGTGCCAGCAGTGAAGCTACAGGGGATTACACCGGGGAGCTGTTTTTT. V is TRBV2 and J is TRBJ2-2, with TRBD1 identical over 7 bases. The germline gives CDR1 SNHLY, CDR2 FYNNEI. The CDR3 totals 16 residues. After removal of 0 bases from V and 3 bases from J, the junction contained 4 bases not matched to a gene.

V gene TRBV28 combines with J gene TRBJ1-6; D not resolved. CDR1 is MDHEN, CDR2 SYDVKM, per germline. Trimming took off 4 bases at V and 0 bases at J, with 13 bases between the two ends. This CDR3 has 17 residues. The CDR3 reads CASSSSTGSSYNSPLHF. The CDR3, as DNA: TGTGCCAGCAGTTCTTCCACTGGGAGCTCCTATAATTCACCCCTCCACTTT.

This clone was seen many times. The chain carries TRBV2 and TRBJ2-5; D is possibly TRBD1 (5 bases). CDR3 size: 14 residues. Trimming left V 7 bases short and J 4 bases short, with 16 bases between. Looked up from germline, CDR1 is SNHLY and CDR2 is FYNNEI. The CDR3 protein is CASNRVPQGETQYF. For the CDR3, the DNA is TGTGCCAGCAATCGAGTTCCCCAGGGAGAGACCCAGTACTTC.

V and J are TRBV18 and TRBJ1-4; possible D gene TRBD1, 5 bases. The CDR3 length is 15 residues. Deletions cut 3 bases from V and 7 bases from J, with 15 bases between. Germline CDR1 KGHSH, CDR2 LQKENI. The CDR3 reads CASSPLATESEKLFF. The CDR3 coding sequence is TGTGCCAGCTCACCTCTGGCGACAGAGAGTGAAAAACTGTTTTTT.

The chain uses TRBV19 and TRBJ2-7; perhaps TRBD1 as D (6 bases). Germline CDR1 LNHDA, CDR2 SQIVND (reference sequence). This CDR3 spans 13 amino acids. V lost 1 base, J lost 3 bases, and 7 bases lay in between. The chain's CDR3 is CASSIARGYEQYF. CDR3 nucleotides: TGTGCCAGTAGTATAGCCAGGGGCTACGAGCAGTACTTC.

V is TRBV6-5 and J is TRBJ1-1; 9 nucleotides align to TRBD1. With V trimmed by 2 bases and J by 4 bases, 5 bases remained unmatched. There are 15 residues in the CDR3. Germline lookup yields CDR1 MNHEY and CDR2 SVGAGI. The CDR3 nucleotides are TGTGCCAGCAGTTACGGGGGACAGGGTCCCACTGAAGCTTTCTTT. Encoded protein: CASSYGGQGPTEAFF.

The chain uses TRBV28 and TRBJ2-2; 8 bases fit TRBD1. CDR3 length equals 16 residues. Germline assignment: CDR1 MDHEN and CDR2 SYDVKM. J gave up 4 bases and V 0 bases, and 4 bases lay outside the gene matches. The CDR3 reads CASSLWDTGGTGELFF. The DNA of the CDR3 is TGTGCCAGCAGTTTATGGGACACAGGGGGCACCGGGGAGCTGTTTTTT.

This clone came up once. J is TRBJ1-2 and V is TRBV10-3; 8 bases are shared with TRBD1. Germline trimming cut 5 bases from V and 8 bases from J; bases unmatched to any gene: 16. The CDR3 spans 16 residues. Germline CDR1 is ENHRY and CDR2 is SYGVKD. Here the CDR3 DNA reads TGTGCCATCAGTCGTAGGACAGGGACCCGTAACGGAGGCTACACCTTC. Protein sequence: CAISRRTGTRNGGYTF.

This chain joins TRBV5-1 and TRBJ2-7; no clear D. Germline-derived CDR1 and CDR2 are SGHRS and YFSETQ. This CDR3 spans 13 amino acids. V lost 2 bases and J 2 bases, leaving 8 bases between the germline ends. CDR3 amino acids: CASSFTEAYEQYF. Here the CDR3 DNA reads TGCGCCAGCAGCTTCACAGAAGCCTACGAGCAGTACTTC.

The chain uses TRBV28 and TRBJ1-5; 8 bases match TRBD1. Germline CDR1 reads MDHEN; CDR2 reads SYDVKM. The CDR3 runs 14 residues. V lost 2 bases and J lost 5; bases outside the gene matches: 2. CDR3 sequence (DNA): TGTGCCAGCAGTTTAGGACAGGGCGATCAGCCCCAGCATTTT. Its translation: CASSLGQGDQPQHF.

The chain combines TRBV3-1 (or the pseudogene TRBV3-2) with TRBJ1-2; TRBD1 matches at 7 bases. V gave up 3 bases and J gave up 4 bases; unmatched junction bases: 11. The V gene's germline CDR1 is LGHDT and CDR2 YNNKEL (reference sequence). The CDR3 is made up of 16 amino acids. CDR3 sequence reads: CASSHGTAETFYGYTF. The CDR3 DNA follows: TGTGCCAGCAGCCACGGGACAGCCGAAACTTTCTATGGCTACACCTTC.

The chain combines TRBV3-1 (or the pseudogene TRBV3-2) with TRBJ1-4; 7 positions agree with TRBD1. The CDR3 covers 13 residues. From germline, CDR1 is LGHDT and CDR2 YNNKEL (reference sequence). The trim removed 5 bases at V and 8 bases at J, leaving 5 bases unmatched. Here the CDR3 reads CASSSRGSEKLFF. The CDR3 nucleotides read TGTGCCAGCAGCTCCAGGGGGAGCGAAAAACTGTTTTTT.

This clone appeared once. The chain has TRBV6-6 and TRBJ1-2, with D unclear. The CDR3 covers 14 residues. V was pared by 5 bases and J by 2 bases, with 12 bases between. CDR1 and CDR2 (germline): MNHNY, SVGAGI (reference sequence). CDR3 coding DNA: TGTGCCAGCAGTGCTCCGGGAAACAACTATGGCTACACCTTC. Its translation is CASSAPGNNYGYTF.

V usage is TRBV18 and J usage is TRBJ1-4; D remains unclear. V was pared by 2 bases and J by 7 bases, with 11 bases between. This CDR3 is built from 14 residues. CDR1 and CDR2 from the germline V gene are KGHSH and LQKENI. CDR3 sequence reads: CASSPGVAGEKLFF. The CDR3 region has the DNA TGTGCCAGCTCACCAGGGGTAGCAGGTGAAAAACTGTTTTTT.

The J gene is TRBJ1-1, the V gene TRBV3-1 (or the pseudogene TRBV3-2); no firm D call. Germline V lookup: CDR1 LGHDT, CDR2 YNNKEL (reference sequence). Deletions cut 4 bases from V and 4 bases from J, with 7 bases between. The CDR3 covers 12 residues. The CDR3 sequence is CASSLKSTEAFF. The CDR3 DNA sequence: TGTGCCAGCAGCCTAAAGTCCACTGAAGCTTTCTTT.

The V gene is TRBV7-8, the J gene TRBJ1-2, with 7 bases fitting TRBD1. This CDR3 is 12 amino acids long. V shed 6 bases, J shed 8 bases, and the junction held 6 bases outside the gene matches. Germline CDR1 and CDR2: SGHVS and FQNEAQ. The CDR3 coding sequence is TGTGCCAGCAGTCCGGACAGGCGGGGCTACACCTTC. It specifies CASSPDRRGYTF.

This clone was seen just once. The rearrangement uses TRBV19 and TRBJ1-4; no reliable D call. The CDR3 consists of 15 residues. From germline, CDR1 is LNHDA and CDR2 SQIVND (reference sequence). V lost 4 bases, J lost 0 bases, and 9 bases lay in between. The CDR3 sequence: CASSNGIATNEKLFF. CDR3 DNA sequence: TGTGCCAGTAGTAATGGGATTGCAACTAATGAAAAACTGTTTTTT.

Worth noting for this clone: This CDR3 is also generated by other DNA sequences in the sample. The chain has TRBV7-9 and TRBJ1-1; D call uncertain. The CDR3 runs 12 residues. The germline CDR1 and CDR2 sequences are SEHNR and FQNEAQ (reference sequence). Trimming removed 1 base at V and 6 bases at J, with 6 bases between. CDR3 DNA: TGTGCCAGCAGCTTAGACGGGCCTGAAGCTTTCTTT. Translating it yields CASSLDGPEAFF. The entire variable domain, with the rest obtained from reference TRBV7-9 and TRBJ1-1, is as follows: DTGVSQNPRHKITKRGQNVTFRCDPISEHNRLYWYRQTLGQGPEFLTYFQNEAQLEKSRLLSDRFSAERPKGSFSTLEIQRTEQGDSAMYLCASSLDGPEAFFGQGTRLTVV.